These 15 T cell receptor beta chains came from one sample sequenced in a study of HIV-infected patients and healthy controls. No cell fractionation was done, so the repertoire covers all unsorted peripheral blood T cells. Reverse transcription used around 500 ng RNA and constant-region primers for alpha and beta. Alpha and beta chain libraries were made separately by chain-specific third strand synthesis with multiplexing indices. One entry per CDR3 protein results from TCRdb running MiXCR on the 5' RACE reads. This table has roughly 14,000 distinct CDR3 sequences, 6.5% to 7.5% appearing once. Sequencing was done on a sample of blood. The receptors were gathered from an adult in good health.

By proportion, this clonotype is medium-sized. The chain employs TRBV20-1 and TRBJ1-5; unclear D gene. CDR3 size: 14 residues. CDR1 and CDR2 from the germline V gene are DFQATT and SNEGSKA (reference sequence). The V end lost 0 bases, the J end lost 5 bases, and 11 bases lay between the germline ends. CDR3: CSARDLSEHQPQHF. The CDR3 nucleotides are TGCAGTGCTAGAGATCTGTCTGAGCATCAGCCCCAGCATTTT.

V gene TRBV12-3 or TRBV12-4 combines with J gene TRBJ2-3; no clear D. V lost 1 base, J lost 0 bases, and 2 bases lay in between. The CDR3 spans 13 residues. Here the CDR3 reads CASSLGSTDTQYF. CDR3 DNA sequence: TGTGCCAGCAGTTTAGGTAGCACAGATACGCAGTATTTT.

In its sample, this clonotype was seen many times. V gene TRBV11-2 combines with J gene TRBJ1-4; D might be TRBD1 (5 bases). V lost 7 bases to trimming and J lost 2 bases, with 20 bases between them. Per the germline V gene, CDR1 is SGHAT and CDR2 is FQNNGV. The CDR3 extends over 17 amino acids. The CDR3 region is CASTKGRGGWTNEKLFF. The CDR3 DNA sequence: TGTGCCAGCACCAAGGGACGGGGTGGGTGGACTAATGAAAAACTGTTTTTT.

This clonotype was seen repeatedly, ten times or more. CDR3: CASNRLGLETQYF. CDR3 bases: TGTGCCAGCAACCGGTTGGGTTTGGAGACCCAGTACTTC. The chain combines TRBV12-3 or TRBV12-4 with TRBJ2-5; D is undetermined. V lost 7 bases, J lost 5 bases, and 14 bases lay in between. The CDR3 spans 13 residues.

The sample holds many counts of this clonotype. This rearrangement joins TRBV5-4 to TRBJ2-7, with 7 positions matching TRBD1. The length of the CDR3 is 18 residues. CDR1 is SGHNT, CDR2 YYREEE, per germline (reference sequence). Trimming at V came to 4 bases and at J to 3 bases, leaving 19 bases not matched to a gene. CDR3 nucleotide sequence: TGTGCCAGCAGCCGCCCGGACAGGTTTACAGGTGGTGGCTACGAGCAGTACTTC. Translated: CASSRPDRFTGGGYEQYF.

This rearrangement joins TRBV20-1 to TRBJ2-1; TRBD2 matches 10 bases. The CDR3 loop spans 13 amino acids. The germline CDR1 and CDR2 sequences are DFQATT and SNEGSKA (reference sequence). The chain's CDR3 is CTASGGEYNEQFF. In nucleotides, the CDR3 is TGCACCGCAAGCGGGGGGGAGTACAATGAGCAGTTCTTC.

This clonotype was seen repeatedly, ten times or more. The genes are TRBV5-1 and TRBJ2-2; 8 bases map to TRBD1. The CDR3 totals 15 residues. Germline V gives CDR1 SGHRS, CDR2 YFSETQ. V lost 2 bases and J lost 4; bases outside the gene matches: 4. CDR3 sequence: CASSFQGALTGELFF. CDR3 in DNA: TGCGCCAGCAGCTTCCAGGGGGCGCTCACCGGGGAGCTGTTTTTT.

This clonotype was observed many times. This chain joins TRBV6-2 or TRBV6-3 and TRBJ2-6; D is perhaps TRBD1 or TRBD2 (7 bases each). CDR3 length: 15 residues. V lost 4 bases and J 4 bases, leaving 11 bases between the germline ends. The V gene's germline CDR1 is MNHEY and CDR2 SVGEGT. CDR3 residues: CASSSGGAGANVLTF. DNA for the CDR3: TGTGCCAGCAGTTCAGGGGGGGCCGGGGCCAACGTCCTGACTTTC.

The chain recombines TRBV5-1 with TRBJ2-6; D unresolved. The ends were cut back, 4 bases at V and 0 bases at J, with 11 bases in the middle. The germline CDR1 and CDR2 sequences are SGHRS and YFSETQ. This CDR3 contains 16 residues. CDR3 nucleotide sequence: TGCGCCAGCAGCCAAAGAGACGGCTCTGGGGCCAACGTCCTGACTTTC. Its translation is CASSQRDGSGANVLTF.

By its share, this clonotype is medium-sized. The gene calls are TRBV20-1 and TRBJ2-1, with D maybe TRBD2 (6 bases). Germline-derived CDR1 and CDR2 are DFQATT and SNEGSKA (reference sequence). This CDR3 is 12 amino acids long. V lost 3 bases, J lost 13 bases, and 16 bases lay in between. CDR3 region: CSASGSRPGQFF. DNA for the CDR3: TGCAGTGCTAGCGGGAGTCGGCCCGGTCAGTTCTTC.

The rearrangement uses TRBV19 and TRBJ1-5; the D is unclear. The germline gives CDR1 LNHDA, CDR2 SQIVND (reference sequence). CDR3 size: 13 residues. Trimming took off 1 base at V and 5 bases at J, with 6 bases between the two ends. The DNA of the CDR3 is TGTGCCAGTAGTATAGGGGCGGATCAGCCCCAGCATTTT. It yields the protein CASSIGADQPQHF.

This clonotype was seen repeatedly, ten times or more. V gene TRBV6-2 or TRBV6-3 combines with J gene TRBJ1-5, with D possibly being TRBD1 (5 bases). The CDR3 totals 12 residues. Trimming took 7 bases from V and 8 from J, leaving 12 bases between them. Germline values: CDR1 MNHEY, CDR2 SVGEGT. The CDR3 here is CASTNGGKPQHF. DNA of the CDR3: TGTGCCAGCACCAACGGGGGGAAGCCCCAGCATTTT.

The chain combines TRBV30 with TRBJ2-6, with D uncertain. V was cut by 6 bases and J by 0 bases, with 3 bases left in between. The CDR3 consists of 12 residues. The germline CDR1 and CDR2 sequences are GTSNPN and SVGIG (reference sequence). CDR3 DNA sequence: TGTGCCTGCCTCTCTGGGGCCAACGTCCTGACTTTC. As protein: CACLSGANVLTF.

By sample share, this clonotype is medium-sized. The CDR3 DNA reads TGTGCCAGCAGTTTACGGGAAAACACTGAAGCTTTCTTT. Protein product: CASSLRENTEAFF. This chain joins TRBV27 and TRBJ1-1; D gene uncertain. The CDR3 runs to 13 residues. V was trimmed by 2 bases and J by 2 bases, leaving 6 bases between them. The germline CDR1 and CDR2 sequences are MNHEY and SMNVEV (reference sequence).

Ten or more counts support this clonotype. The chain is built from TRBV7-2 and TRBJ2-2; 9 nucleotides agree with TRBD2. The CDR3 is made up of 15 amino acids. V lost 6 bases and J lost 4; bases outside the gene matches: 6. Germline values: CDR1 SGHTA, CDR2 FQGNSA. The CDR3, as DNA: TGTGCCAGCAGTTTTGGACTAGCGTCCACCGGGGAGCTGTTTTTT. It yields the protein CASSFGLASTGELFF. The full variable domain, rest sourced from reference TRBV7-2 and TRBJ2-2, is GAGVSQSPSNKVTEKGKDVELRCDPISGHTALYWYRQSLGQGLEFLIYFQGNSAPDKSGLPSDRFSAERTGGSVSTLTIQRTQQEDSAVYLCASSFGLASTGELFFGEGSRLTVL.